Listed below are T cell receptor beta chains from one sample, sequenced in a study of CXCR3-negative and CXCR3-positive naive CD8 T cells. One entry per CDR3 protein, without DNA, is what TCRdb gives after re-calling the 5' RACE reads. The sample totals 150,000 or so distinct CDR3 sequences. The sequenced sample was naive CXCR3- CD8+ T cells from blood. The source of these receptors is a human donor in good health. Some clones in this sample may be carry-over from other donors' samples. Each CDR3 is given with its conserved first and last residue.

V	J	CDR3
TRBV4-1	TRBJ2-1	CASSQGTGWDNEQFF
TRBV15	TRBJ1-2	CATSRGSGGLYGYTF
TRBV6-6	TRBJ1-2	CASSYSTGPGNYGYTF
TRBV20-1	TRBJ2-1	CSARDLSDEQFF
TRBV5-1	TRBJ2-1	CASSPGQGAGYNEQFF
TRBV20-1	TRBJ1-1	CSASGSYTEAFF
TRBV20-1	TRBJ2-7	CSARGYNSYEQYF
TRBV6-5	TRBJ2-7	CASRPRPGQGYEQYF
TRBV20-1	TRBJ2-7	CSADRIATYEQYF
TRBV19	TRBJ2-1	CASRVGGSSYNEQFF
TRBV5-1	TRBJ2-7	CASSLVAGTYEQYF
TRBV7-8	TRBJ2-7	CASSFRDDEQYF
TRBV6-2/TRBV6-3	TRBJ1-5	CASSRTNYQPQHF
TRBV19	TRBJ2-1	CASSNWGSGNEQFF
TRBV28	TRBJ2-1	CASSAGGPIEQFF
TRBV27	TRBJ2-7	CASSLFGTSGSLDEQYF
TRBV15	TRBJ2-3	CATQEARWTDTQYF
TRBV18	TRBJ2-7	CASSPWDRGQVEQYF
TRBV12-3/TRBV12-4	TRBJ1-4	CASSEGIRTAATNEKLFF
TRBV7-2	TRBJ2-1	CASSLPREGPVYEQFF
TRBV18	TRBJ2-2	CASSPIPDSSPTGELFF
TRBV6-5	TRBJ2-1	CASLGQNNEQFF
TRBV5-5	TRBJ1-1	CASSPPGTLTVQLNTEAFF
TRBV28	TRBJ2-7	CASSPTIGQSRQTSSYEQYF
TRBV29-1	TRBJ1-2	CSAEGDSYGYTF
TRBV9	TRBJ1-5	CASSVEGNEPQHF
TRBV7-9	TRBJ1-3	CASSPSHAGAGNTIYF